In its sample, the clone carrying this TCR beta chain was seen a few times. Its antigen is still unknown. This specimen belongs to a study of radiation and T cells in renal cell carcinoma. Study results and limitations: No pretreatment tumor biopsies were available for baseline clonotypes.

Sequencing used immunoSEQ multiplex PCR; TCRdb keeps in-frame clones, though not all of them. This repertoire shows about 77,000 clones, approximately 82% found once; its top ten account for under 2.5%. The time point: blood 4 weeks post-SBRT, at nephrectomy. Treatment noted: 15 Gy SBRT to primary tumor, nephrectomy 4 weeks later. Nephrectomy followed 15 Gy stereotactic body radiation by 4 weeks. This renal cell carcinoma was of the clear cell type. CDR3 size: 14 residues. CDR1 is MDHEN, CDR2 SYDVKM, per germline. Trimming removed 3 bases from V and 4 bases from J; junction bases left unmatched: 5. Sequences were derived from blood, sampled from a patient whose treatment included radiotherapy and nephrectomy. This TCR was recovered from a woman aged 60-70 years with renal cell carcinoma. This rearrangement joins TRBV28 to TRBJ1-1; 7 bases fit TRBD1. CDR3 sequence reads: CASSFQGEITEAFF. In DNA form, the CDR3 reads TGTGCCAGCAGTTTCCAGGGGGAGATCACTGAAGCTTTCTTT.